Sequencing of this TCR beta chain was carried out in a study of control samples from healthy donors and cancer patients. The germline CDR1 and CDR2 sequences are SGHVS and FQNEAQ. Trimming cost V 0 bases and J 9 bases, with 12 bases left between them. This CDR3 has 13 amino acids. Libraries were prepared by immunoSEQ multiplex PCR; TCRdb keeps only in-frame clonotypes and omits some of them. The sample has around 130,000 clones; about 88% are singletons. The receptor's source is a man in his fifties or sixties in good health. The chain carries TRBV7-8 and TRBJ2-7; possibly TRBD2 for D (5 bases). Input material: blood. CDR3 region: CASSLALLDVQYF. The DNA for the CDR3 is TGTGCCAGCAGCTTAGCGCTACTAGATGTGCAGTACTTC.